This is a list of T cell receptor beta chains from one sample in a study of blood T cell repertoires in COVID-19. Profiling relied on immunoSEQ multiplex PCR, and the TCRdb table lists in-frame clones only, not all of them. The top ten clones hold 5% to 7% of a sample with roughly 17,000 clones, approximately 93% of them seen once. Sequenced: peripheral blood. Receptor source: a human donor in a cohort sampled during active COVID-19. CDR3s include the opening cysteine and the closing phenylalanine or tryptophan. The D gene is left open where the match is weak. The size entry is marked missing in some rows and otherwise reads once, few, many or a size class.

abundance	d_gene	v_gene	j_gene	len	CDR3aa	CDR3nt
once	.	TRBV15	TRBJ1-5	14	CATSRSYLRVPQHF	TGTGCCACCAGCAGAAGTTACCTGAGGGTACCCCAGCATTTT
.	TRBD2	TRBV2	TRBJ2-1	19	CASSESLAGLTNRVYEQFF	TGTGCCAGCAGTGAATCTCTAGCGGGGCTAACCAATAGGGTCTATGAGCAGTTCTTC
.	.	TRBV9	TRBJ2-7	15	CASSLRPGVPYEQYF	TGTGCCAGCAGCTTGAGACCGGGGGTACCCTACGAGCAGTACTTC
.	.	TRBV11-2	TRBJ2-6	17	CASSFGRVSSGANVLTF	TGTGCCAGCAGCTTTGGCAGGGTTTCATCTGGGGCCAACGTCCTGACTTTC
.	.	TRBV19	TRBJ2-7	16	CASSIGAGARIDEQYF	TGTGCCAGTAGTATCGGGGCGGGGGCGAGGATTGACGAGCAGTACTTC
.	.	TRBV2	TRBJ2-2	14	CASSERGPTGELFF	TGTGCCAGCAGTGAGCGGGGGCCGACCGGGGAGCTGTTTTTT
once	.	TRBV28	TRBJ2-7	14	CASGDIRDRVEQYF	TGTGCCAGCGGGGACATCCGGGATCGGGTCGAGCAGTACTTC
few	.	TRBV7-9	TRBJ1-3	15	CASSEKRSSGNTIYF	TGTGCCAGCAGCGAGAAACGAAGCTCTGGAAACACCATATATTTT
.	TRBD2	TRBV10-1	TRBJ2-1	16	CASSETSGARYNEQFF	TGCGCCAGCAGTGAAACTAGCGGAGCGCGTTACAATGAGCAGTTCTTC
.	.	TRBV6-5	TRBJ2-5	15	CASSTGYLDGKTQYF	TGTGCCAGCAGTACGGGCTACCTCGACGGGAAGACCCAGTACTTC
.	.	TRBV7-9	TRBJ2-5	12	CASSLVRETQYF	TGTGCCAGCAGCTTAGTCCGGGAGACCCAGTACTTC
.	.	TRBV4-2	TRBJ2-6	17	CASSGSGFSSGANVLTF	TGTGCCAGCAGTGGTTCAGGGTTTTCATCTGGGGCCAACGTCCTGACTTTC
.	.	TRBV27	TRBJ2-3	14	CASTLGDATDTQYF	TGTGCCAGCACCTTAGGGGATGCCACAGATACGCAGTATTTT
.	TRBD2	TRBV24-1	TRBJ2-3	13	CATGGLAEDTQYF	TGTGCCACGGGCGGCCTAGCGGAGGATACGCAGTATTTT
once	.	TRBV7-9	TRBJ2-7	15	CASSAGTPKEYEQYF	TGTGCCAGCAGCGCCGGGACTCCAAAGGAATACGAGCAGTACTTC
.	.	TRBV4-3	TRBJ1-2	15	CASSQVAEENYGYTF	TGCGCCAGCAGCCAGGTCGCCGAGGAGAACTATGGCTACACCTTC
.	.	TRBV12-3/TRBV12-4	TRBJ1-5	13	CASSKGVRQPQHF	TGTGCCAGCAGCAAAGGGGTTCGGCAGCCCCAGCATTTT
.	.	TRBV7-9	TRBJ1-1	12	CASSSQDTEAFF	TGTGCCAGCAGCTCACAGGACACTGAAGCTTTCTTT
.	TRBD1	TRBV7-9	TRBJ1-2	14	CASSDSRDSYGYTF	TGTGCCAGCAGTGATTCGCGGGACAGCTATGGCTACACCTTC
.	.	TRBV6-4	TRBJ1-1	18	CASSDSPISAGENTEAFF	TGTGCCAGCAGTGACTCTCCTATCTCGGCAGGGGAGAACACTGAAGCTTTCTTT
.	TRBD1	TRBV29-1	TRBJ2-7	12	CSVLGQGGEQYF	TGCAGCGTCCTGGGACAGGGGGGGGAGCAGTACTTC
.	TRBD1	TRBV11-2	TRBJ2-7	14	CASSTGTGSYEQYF	TGTGCCAGCAGCACTGGGACAGGGAGTTACGAGCAGTACTTC
.	.	TRBV28	TRBJ2-7	11	CASSYYYEQYF	TGTGCCAGCAGTTACTACTACGAGCAGTACTTC
.	.	TRBV11-2	TRBJ1-2	13	CASSLGGGGGYTF	TGTGCCAGCAGCTTGGGCGGGGGCGGGGGCTACACCTTC
.	TRBD2	TRBV3-1/TRBV3-2	TRBJ2-3	18	CASSQEGGLAASTDTQYF	TGTGCCAGCAGCCAAGAGGGGGGACTAGCTGCTAGCACAGATACGCAGTATTTT
.	TRBD1	TRBV29-1	TRBJ2-1	14	CSVAGQGAYNEQFF	TGCAGCGTTGCTGGACAGGGAGCCTACAATGAGCAGTTCTTC
once	TRBD1	TRBV6-4	TRBJ2-1	15	CASSDGQGAYNEQFF	TGTGCCAGCAGTGACGGGCAGGGGGCCTACAATGAGCAGTTCTTC
.	.	TRBV6-5	TRBJ2-2	15	CASRAWTMDTGELFF	TGTGCCAGCAGGGCATGGACAATGGACACCGGGGAGCTGTTTTTT
.	TRBD2	TRBV7-2	TRBJ2-7	18	CASSSRTSGRRVSYEQYF	TGTGCCAGCAGCTCCAGGACTAGCGGGAGACGGGTTTCCTACGAGCAGTACTTC
once	.	TRBV4-2	TRBJ1-1	12	CASSQDGGKAFF	TGTGCCAGCAGCCAAGACGGGGGTAAAGCTTTCTTT
.	TRBD2	TRBV10-3	TRBJ2-3	14	CAISGLAVADTQYF	TGTGCCATCAGTGGACTAGCGGTTGCAGATACGCAGTATTTT
.	TRBD2	TRBV6-2/TRBV6-3	TRBJ2-1	16	CASSYGTSGRANEQFF	TGTGCCAGCAGTTACGGGACTAGCGGGAGGGCCAATGAGCAGTTCTTC
.	TRBD1	TRBV6-2/TRBV6-3	TRBJ1-5	17	CASSYPADRGSDQPQHF	TGTGCCAGCAGTTACCCGGCGGACAGGGGTAGCGATCAGCCCCAGCATTTT
.	.	TRBV4-1	TRBJ1-4	15	CASSQGPGGVGKLFF	TGCGCCAGCAGCCAAGGCCCCGGCGGGGTGGGAAAACTGTTTTTT
.	TRBD1	TRBV24-1	TRBJ2-7	13	CATGTASSYEQYF	TGTGCCACTGGGACAGCCTCGTCCTACGAGCAGTACTTC
.	TRBD2	TRBV2	TRBJ2-2	12	CASRGEGGELFF	TGTGCCAGCCGGGGGGAGGGCGGGGAGCTGTTTTTT
.	.	TRBV5-4	TRBJ2-5	15	CASSLLRDPQETQYF	TGTGCCAGCAGCTTGCTCAGGGATCCGCAGGAGACCCAGTACTTC
.	TRBD2	TRBV9	TRBJ2-3	15	CASSDPSGYTDTQYF	TGTGCCAGCAGCGATCCTAGCGGATACACAGATACGCAGTATTTT
.	.	TRBV28	TRBJ2-3	16	CASSTYGALGTDTQYF	TGTGCCAGCAGTACTTATGGGGCCTTAGGGACAGATACGCAGTATTTT
.	TRBD2	TRBV7-2	TRBJ2-5	15	CASSLGLAGGETQYF	TGTGCCAGCAGCTTAGGACTAGCGGGGGGGGAGACCCAGTACTTC
.	.	TRBV6-5	TRBJ1-2	13	CASSYSTAAGYTF	TGTGCCAGCAGTTACTCGACAGCTGCCGGCTACACCTTC
.	.	TRBV19	TRBJ2-3	13	CASSIVEADTQYF	TGTGCCAGTAGTATAGTGGAGGCAGATACGCAGTATTTT
.	TRBD2	TRBV27	TRBJ2-7	14	CASSFGDYTYEQYF	TGTGCCAGCAGTTTTGGGGACTATACCTACGAGCAGTACTTC
.	.	TRBV30	TRBJ1-3	15	CAWSVGANSGNTIYF	TGTGCCTGGAGTGTAGGGGCCAACTCTGGAAACACCATATATTTT
.	.	TRBV23-1	TRBJ2-5	14	CASSQTGLQETQYF	TGCGCCAGCAGTCAGACAGGCCTTCAAGAGACCCAGTACTTC
.	.	TRBV3-1/TRBV3-2	TRBJ2-7	15	CASSQGQAYSYEQYF	TGTGCCAGCAGCCAAGGACAGGCCTACTCCTACGAGCAGTACTTC
.	TRBD1	TRBV2	TRBJ1-1	13	CASSWDSDTEAFF	TGTGCCAGCAGTTGGGACAGCGACACTGAAGCTTTCTTT
.	.	TRBV24-1	TRBJ1-5	13	CATSAGNNQPQHF	TGTGCCACCAGTGCAGGGAACAATCAGCCCCAGCATTTT
.	TRBD1	TRBV6-2/TRBV6-3	TRBJ1-5	18	CASSYLGQPRLEHQPQHF	TGTGCCAGCAGTTATTTGGGACAGCCCCGGTTGGAGCATCAGCCCCAGCATTTT
.	.	TRBV5-1	TRBJ2-7	15	CASSLTPRSGYEQYF	TGCGCCAGCAGCTTGACCCCCAGGTCCGGCTACGAGCAGTACTTC